The clone carrying this T cell receptor beta chain was picked up a small number of times. Its antigen is unknown. The data derive from a study of response to subunit inactivated influenza vaccine. Findings and caveats of the study: T cells newly recruited by each seasonal influenza vaccination are few, the authors suggested.

TCRdb fed the RT-PCR reads into MiXCR, producing one record per CDR3 protein. The table has around 480,000 distinct CDR3 sequences, approximately 15% seen once. V was clipped by 4 bases and J by 8 bases, with 13 bases between them. CDR1 is SGHRS, CDR2 YFSETQ, per germline. The CDR3 sequence is 13 residues long. Sequencing used CD4+ T cells sorted from PBMCs, obtained approximately 25 months after vaccination. The chain uses TRBV5-1 and TRBJ2-1; a possible D gene is TRBD2 (6 bases). This receptor was identified in a man between 50 and 75 years old who received an inactivated influenza vaccine. The CDR3 DNA sequence: TGCGCCAGCAGCACTCACGGGAGAGATGAGCAGTTCTTC. Translating gives CASSTHGRDEQFF.